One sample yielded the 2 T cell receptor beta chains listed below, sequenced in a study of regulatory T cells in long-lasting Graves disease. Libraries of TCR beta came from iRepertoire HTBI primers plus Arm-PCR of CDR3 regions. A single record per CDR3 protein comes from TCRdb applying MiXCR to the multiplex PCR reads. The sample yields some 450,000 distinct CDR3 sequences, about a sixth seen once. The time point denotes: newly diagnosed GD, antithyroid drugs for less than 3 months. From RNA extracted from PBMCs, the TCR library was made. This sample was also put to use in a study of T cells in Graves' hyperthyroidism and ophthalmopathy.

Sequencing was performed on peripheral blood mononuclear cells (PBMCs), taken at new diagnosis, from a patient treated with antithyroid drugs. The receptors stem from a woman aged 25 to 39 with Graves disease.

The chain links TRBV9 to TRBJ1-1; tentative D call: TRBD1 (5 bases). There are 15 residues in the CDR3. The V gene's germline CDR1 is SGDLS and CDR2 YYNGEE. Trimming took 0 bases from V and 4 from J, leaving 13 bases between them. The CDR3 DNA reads TGTGCCAGCAGCGTAGGAACGGGGGGGATCACTGAAGCTTTCTTT. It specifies CASSVGTGGITEAFF.

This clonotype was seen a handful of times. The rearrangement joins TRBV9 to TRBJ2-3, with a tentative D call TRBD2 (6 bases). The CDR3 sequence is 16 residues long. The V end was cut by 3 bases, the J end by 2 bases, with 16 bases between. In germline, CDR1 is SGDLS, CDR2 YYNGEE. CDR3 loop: CASSAYSGGNTDTQYF. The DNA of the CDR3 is TGTGCCAGCAGCGCCTACTCGGGCGGGAACACAGATACGCAGTATTTT.